Sequencing of this TCR beta chain was carried out in a study of OX40 agonist ivuxolimab in advanced cancers. Study summary: Patients receiving dose escalation had hepatocellular carcinoma, melanoma, renal cell or head and neck cancer. Study-level findings and limits: At 0.1 to 3.0 mg/kg and by week 6, clonal expansion occurred in CD4+ and CD8+ blood T cells. Not determined was the antigen specificity of the expanded peripheral T cells.

This clone appeared once. Its cognate antigen is unknown. V lost 2 bases and J 3 bases, leaving 11 bases between the germline ends. The CDR3 runs 14 residues. The germline gives CDR1 SNHLY, CDR2 FYNNEI. Data came from immunoSEQ multiplex PCR; TCRdb stores just in-frame clones and leaves some out. The sample yields approximately 120,000 clones, around 90% seen once. The clonotype comes from an adult with an advanced solid tumor such as melanoma, head and neck, liver or kidney cancer. The V and J genes are TRBV2 and TRBJ2-7; no reliable D call. This specimen consisted of CD4+ or CD8+ T cells sorted from blood, obtained in a trial of the OX40 agonist ivuxolimab. Written as DNA, the CDR3 is TGTGCCAGCAGTGAATATAATAGCAGCTACGAGCAGTACTTC. It translates to CASSEYNSSYEQYF.